Listed here are 19 T cell receptor beta chains from one sample, sequenced in a study of sequential checkpoint blockade in melanoma. Treatment reported: randomized to nivolumab then ipilimumab (arm A) or the reverse (arm B). The repertoire was sequenced with immunoSEQ multiplex PCR; TCRdb's copy has only in-frame clones and lacks some. The sample includes 15,000 to 20,000 clones, under 80% of them seen just once. The sequences come from CD8+ T cells sorted from blood (inferred from file names), collected from a patient given nivolumab and ipilimumab in sequence. These receptors were obtained from a human donor with melanoma.

The chain uses TRBV30 and TRBJ2-7, with 10 positions matching TRBD2. There are 14 residues in the CDR3. V gave up 0 bases and J gave up 4 bases; unmatched junction bases: 3. Germline V gene data show CDR1 as GTSNPN and CDR2 as SVGIG (reference sequence). This CDR3 reads CAWSVGAGGYEQYF. Written as DNA, the CDR3 is TGTGCCTGGAGTGTGGGAGCGGGAGGGTACGAGCAGTACTTC. The complete variable domain, with remaining parts taken from reference TRBV30 and TRBJ2-7, reads SQTIHQWPATLVQPVGSPLSLECTVEGTSNPNLYWYRQAAGRGLQLLFYSVGIGQISSEVPQNLSASRPQDRQFILSSKKLLLSDSGFYLCAWSVGAGGYEQYFGPGTRLTVT.

The J gene is TRBJ2-3, the V gene TRBV11-3, with D possibly being TRBD2 (5 bases). CDR1 and CDR2 from the germline V gene are SGHNT and YENEEA. The V and J ends lost 5 bases and 0 bases respectively, with 15 bases between them. CDR3 size: 16 residues. The CDR3 DNA sequence: TGTGCCAGCAGCCCTAATGAAGCGGTTAGCACAGATACGCAGTATTTT. Translation: CASSPNEAVSTDTQYF. The entire variable domain, with the rest obtained from reference TRBV11-3 and TRBJ2-3, is as follows: EAGVVQSPRYKIIEKKQPVAFWCNPISGHNTLYWYLQNLGQGPELLIRYENEEAVDDSQLPKDRFSAERLKGVDSTLKIQPAELGDSAVYLCASSPNEAVSTDTQYFGPGTRLTVL.

This clone was detected a few times. The junction and the germline gene differ at one end; a read error may be behind it. The chain employs TRBV7-9 and TRBJ2-7; D is perhaps TRBD2 (5 bases). The CDR3 contains 11 residues. Germline CDR1 reads SEHNR; CDR2 reads FQNEAQ (reference sequence). Here the CDR3 DNA reads TGTGCCAGCAGCTTAGACGTGGACTTGGACTTC. This sequence encodes CASSLDVDLDF.

This clone was observed a few times. This sequence joins TRBV4-3 and TRBJ2-1; D unresolved. This CDR3 has 15 residues. Germline CDR1 LGHNA, CDR2 YSLEER. V was trimmed by 1 base and J by 8 bases, leaving 15 bases between them. The DNA of the CDR3 is TGCGCCAGCAGCCAAGGCGACGGCGGAGCTTATGAGCAGTTCTTC. It yields the protein CASSQGDGGAYEQFF.

The chain couples TRBV21-1 to TRBJ2-2; TRBD1 was called by the table and not checked on the DNA. TRBV21-1 is shown as a pseudogene. The CDR3 covers 15 residues. CDR3 protein: CASSKTGKRTGELFF. CDR3 nucleotides: TGTGCCAGCAGCAAGACAGGGAAGAGGACCGGGGAGCTGTTTTTT.

This clone was counted a single time. The chain links TRBV7-3 to TRBJ1-1; D remains unclear. This CDR3 is built from 13 residues. The V end was cut by 1 base, the J end by 6 bases, with 9 bases between. The V gene's germline CDR1 is SGHTA and CDR2 FQGTGA. The CDR3 here is CASSLRWCAEAFF. In DNA, the CDR3 is TGTGCCAGCAGCTTAAGATGGTGCGCTGAAGCTTTCTTT. Together with reference TRBV7-3 and TRBJ1-1, the CDR3 gives the full variable domain: GAGVSQTPSNKVTEKGKYVELRCDPISGHTALYWYRQSLGQGPEFLIYFQGTGAADDSGLPNDRFFAVRPEGSVSTLKIQRTERGDSAVYLCASSLRWCAEAFFGQGTRLTVV.

The chain couples TRBV12-5 to TRBJ2-2, with 8 bases aligning to TRBD1. The ends lost 5 bases at V and 4 bases at J; junction bases unmatched: 12. Germline loops: CDR1 LGHNT, CDR2 FRNRAP. CDR3 size: 17 residues. The CDR3 protein is CASGTLTGTGITGELFF. CDR3 sequence (DNA): TGTGCTAGTGGTACCCTCACCGGGACAGGAATCACCGGGGAGCTGTTTTTT.

This clone was observed a handful of times. This chain connects TRBV4-2 to TRBJ2-3; D gene unclear. CDR1 and CDR2 from the germline V gene are LGHNA and YNFKEQ. V gave up 0 bases and J gave up 0 bases, with 7 bases separating them. The CDR3 spans 15 residues. The CDR3: CASSQDSPSTDTQYF. The CDR3 DNA reads as TGTGCCAGCAGCCAAGACTCCCCCAGCACAGATACGCAGTATTTT.

The chain uses TRBV9 and TRBJ1-5; D is ambiguous. Germline lookup yields CDR1 SGDLS and CDR2 YYNGEE. V was clipped by 0 bases and J by 0 bases, with 7 bases between them. The CDR3 spans 15 residues. Here the CDR3 DNA reads TGTGCCAGCAGCGTAGCTGGAGATAGCAATCAGCCCCAGCATTTT. Its protein is CASSVAGDSNQPQHF.

This clone appeared a few times. The chain is built from TRBV7-2 and TRBJ1-2; perhaps TRBD1 as D (6 bases). Germline V lookup: CDR1 SGHTA, CDR2 FQGNSA. This CDR3 has 14 amino acids. V gave up 5 bases and J gave up 5 bases, with 15 bases separating them. The CDR3 nucleotides are TGTGCCAGCAGCCAGAAAGGGGGGGGATATGGCTACACCTTC. This encodes CASSQKGGGYGYTF.

The rearrangement joins TRBV9 to TRBJ1-1; TRBD1 is a possible D gene (6 bases). The CDR3 consists of 17 residues. V shed 3 bases and J shed 0 bases, with 18 bases lying between them. Germline values: CDR1 SGDLS, CDR2 YYNGEE. Written as DNA, the CDR3 is TGTGCCAGCAGCGCCTACCGGGACACCCTTATGAACACTGAAGCTTTCTTT. As protein: CASSAYRDTLMNTEAFF.

The sample holds one count of this clone. The chain combines TRBV7-3 with TRBJ2-3, with D possibly TRBD2 on 6 matching bases. The V and J ends lost 2 bases and 2 bases respectively, with 8 bases between them. The CDR3 consists of 14 residues. Germline loops: CDR1 SGHTA, CDR2 FQGTGA. Written as DNA, the CDR3 is TGTGCCAGCAGCTTAGCGGGGTCCACAGATACGCAGTATTTT. Protein product: CASSLAGSTDTQYF.

This chain joins TRBV25-1 and TRBJ2-1; 7 bases line up with TRBD2. Trimming at V came to 3 bases and at J to 2 bases, leaving 4 bases not matched to a gene. This CDR3 region has 15 residues. Looked up from germline, CDR1 is MGHDK and CDR2 is SYGVNS. As DNA, the CDR3 is TGTGCCAGCAGTGATGTTCTAGCGGCCTACAATGAGCAGTTCTTC. Its translation is CASSDVLAAYNEQFF.

This chain connects TRBV5-1 to TRBJ2-7; 12 bases align to TRBD1. This CDR3 region has 14 residues. Losses at the gene ends were 3 bases for V and 5 bases for J; bases not matched to a gene: 3. From germline, CDR1 is SGHRS and CDR2 YFSETQ. The CDR3 sequence: CASSSGQGADEQYF. The CDR3 DNA reads as TGCGCCAGCAGCTCGGGACAGGGGGCCGACGAGCAGTACTTC.

This chain connects TRBV4-1 to TRBJ1-2; 9 nucleotides match TRBD1. Per the germline V gene, CDR1 is MGHRA and CDR2 is YSYEKL. CDR3 length: 16 amino acids. V gave up 3 bases and J gave up 7 bases; unmatched junction bases: 12. The CDR3 DNA reads as TGCGCCAGCAGCCATGGAACCGGACAGGGGATTCGTGGCTACACCTTC. It encodes CASSHGTGQGIRGYTF.

V gene TRBV7-9 combines with J gene TRBJ2-7; D ambiguous. Germline V CDR1 and CDR2: SEHNR, FQNEAQ (reference sequence). The V and J ends lost 4 bases and 2 bases respectively, with 15 bases between them. The CDR3 length is 15 residues. CDR3 region: CASSYEAASPYEQYF. CDR3 coding DNA: TGTGCCAGCAGCTACGAAGCCGCTAGTCCCTACGAGCAGTACTTC. The full variable domain, completed using reference TRBV7-9 and TRBJ2-7, is DTGVSQNPRHKITKRGQNVTFRCDPISEHNRLYWYRQTLGQGPEFLTYFQNEAQLEKSRLLSDRFSAERPKGSFSTLEIQRTEQGDSAMYLCASSYEAASPYEQYFGPGTRLTVT.

The chain uses TRBV5-1 and TRBJ2-5; D might be TRBD1 (6 bases). The V and J ends lost 0 bases and 4 bases respectively, with 13 bases between them. Germline CDR1 and CDR2: SGHRS and YFSETQ. The CDR3 runs to 15 residues. CDR3 residues: CASSLVGRGVETQYF. DNA of the CDR3: TGCGCCAGCAGCTTGGTGGGCAGGGGAGTAGAGACCCAGTACTTC.

The chain employs TRBV7-6 and TRBJ2-3, with TRBD2 matching over 7 bases. CDR1 is SGHVS and CDR2 is FNYEAQ in the germline V gene. Losses at the gene ends were 4 bases for V and 6 bases for J; bases not matched to a gene: 10. The CDR3 totals 15 residues. The CDR3 sequence: CASSSSERDLDTQYF. For the CDR3, the DNA is TGTGCCAGCAGCTCTTCCGAGCGGGATTTGGATACGCAGTATTTT.

This clone was counted only a few times. V and J are TRBV5-6 and TRBJ2-7; 9 positions agree with TRBD1. This CDR3 spans 14 amino acids. V shed 4 bases and J 5 bases; nucleotides not matched to a gene: 7. Germline V gene sequence: CDR1 SGHDT, CDR2 YYEEEE. Here the CDR3 reads CASSPRQGGNEQYF. CDR3 coding DNA: TGTGCCAGCAGCCCCCGACAGGGGGGCAACGAGCAGTACTTC. The variable domain in full, with the rest retrieved from reference TRBV5-6 and TRBJ2-7, is DAGVTQSPTHLIKTRGQQVTLRCSPKSGHDTVSWYQQALGQGPQFIFQYYEEEERQRGNFPDRFSGHQFPNYSSELNVNALLLGDSALYLCASSPRQGGNEQYFGPGTRLTVT.